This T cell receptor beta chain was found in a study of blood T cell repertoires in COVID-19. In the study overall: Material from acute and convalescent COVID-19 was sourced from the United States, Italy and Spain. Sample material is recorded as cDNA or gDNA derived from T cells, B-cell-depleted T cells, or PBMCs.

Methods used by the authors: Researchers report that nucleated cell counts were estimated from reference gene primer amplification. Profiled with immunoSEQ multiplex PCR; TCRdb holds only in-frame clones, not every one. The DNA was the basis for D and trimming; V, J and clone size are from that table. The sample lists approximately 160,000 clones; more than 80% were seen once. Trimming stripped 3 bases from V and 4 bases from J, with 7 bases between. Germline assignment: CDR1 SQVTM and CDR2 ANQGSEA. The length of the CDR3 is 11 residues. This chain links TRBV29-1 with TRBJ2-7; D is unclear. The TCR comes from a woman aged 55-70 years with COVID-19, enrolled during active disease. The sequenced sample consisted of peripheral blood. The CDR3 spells CSVESSYEQYF. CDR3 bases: TGCAGCGTTGAGAGCTCATACGAGCAGTACTTC.